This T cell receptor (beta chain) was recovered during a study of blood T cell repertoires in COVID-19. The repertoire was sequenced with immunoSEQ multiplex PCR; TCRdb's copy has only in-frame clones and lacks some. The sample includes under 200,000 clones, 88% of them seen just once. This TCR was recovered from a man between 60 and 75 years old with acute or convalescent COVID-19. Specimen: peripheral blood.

CDR3 loop: CASIPRGTRTEAFF. The CDR3 DNA reads as TGTGCCAGTATCCCTCGGGGTACTAGGACTGAAGCTTTCTTT. This sequence joins TRBV19 and TRBJ1-1; D call uncertain. The CDR3 consists of 14 residues. V was pared by 7 bases and J by 5 bases, with 17 bases between. Germline V gives CDR1 LNHDA, CDR2 SQIVND (reference sequence).